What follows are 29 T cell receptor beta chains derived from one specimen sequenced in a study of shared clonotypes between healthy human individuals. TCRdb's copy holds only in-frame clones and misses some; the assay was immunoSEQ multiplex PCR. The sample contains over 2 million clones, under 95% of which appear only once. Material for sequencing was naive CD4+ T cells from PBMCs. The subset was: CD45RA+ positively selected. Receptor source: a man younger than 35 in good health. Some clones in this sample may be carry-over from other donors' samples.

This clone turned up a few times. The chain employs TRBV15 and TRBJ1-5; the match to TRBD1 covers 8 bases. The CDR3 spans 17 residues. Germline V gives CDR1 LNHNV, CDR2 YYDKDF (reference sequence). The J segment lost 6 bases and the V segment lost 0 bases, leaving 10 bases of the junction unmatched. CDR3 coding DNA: TGTGCCACCAGCAGAGATTCGATTAGGACAGGGAGTCAGCCCCAGCATTTT. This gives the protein CATSRDSIRTGSQPQHF.

CDR3 sequence: CASPSGELSGNTIYF. The CDR3 nucleotides read TGTGCCAGCCCATCCGGGGAACTCTCTGGAAACACCATATATTTT. V usage is TRBV18 and J usage is TRBJ1-3; D not certain. The germline V gene encodes CDR1 KGHSH and CDR2 LQKENI. Trimming stripped 8 bases from V and 0 bases from J, with 14 bases between. The CDR3 has 15 amino acids. The complete variable domain, with remaining parts taken from reference TRBV18 and TRBJ1-3, reads NAGVMQNPRHLVRRRGQEARLRCSPMKGHSHVYWYRQLPEEGLKFMVYLQKENIIDESGMPKERFSAEFPKEGPSILRIQQVVRGDSAAYFCASPSGELSGNTIYFGEGSWLTVV.

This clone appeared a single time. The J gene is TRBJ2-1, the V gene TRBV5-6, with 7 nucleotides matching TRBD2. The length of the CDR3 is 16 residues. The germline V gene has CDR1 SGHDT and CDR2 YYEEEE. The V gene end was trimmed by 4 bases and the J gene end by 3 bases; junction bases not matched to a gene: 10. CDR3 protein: CASSAEGGNLYNEQFF. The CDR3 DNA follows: TGTGCCAGCAGCGCGGAGGGAGGGAACCTCTACAATGAGCAGTTCTTC.

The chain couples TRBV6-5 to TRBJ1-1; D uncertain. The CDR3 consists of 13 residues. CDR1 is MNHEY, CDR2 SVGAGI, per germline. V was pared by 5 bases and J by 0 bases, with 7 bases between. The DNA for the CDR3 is TGTGCCAGCAGTCTACTACTGAACACTGAAGCTTTCTTT. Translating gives CASSLLLNTEAFF.

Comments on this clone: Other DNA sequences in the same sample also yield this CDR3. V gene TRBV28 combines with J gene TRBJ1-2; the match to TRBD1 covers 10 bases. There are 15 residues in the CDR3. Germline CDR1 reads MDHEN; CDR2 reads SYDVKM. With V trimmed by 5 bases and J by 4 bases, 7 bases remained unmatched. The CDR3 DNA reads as TGTGCCAGCAGTCCCCCGGGACAGGGGCCCTATGGCTACACCTTC. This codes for CASSPPGQGPYGYTF.

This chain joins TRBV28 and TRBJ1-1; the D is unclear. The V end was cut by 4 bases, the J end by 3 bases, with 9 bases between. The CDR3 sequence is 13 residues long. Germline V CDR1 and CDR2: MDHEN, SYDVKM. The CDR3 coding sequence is TGTGCCAGCAGTTCCCCGGGGTACACTGAAGCTTTCTTT. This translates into CASSSPGYTEAFF.

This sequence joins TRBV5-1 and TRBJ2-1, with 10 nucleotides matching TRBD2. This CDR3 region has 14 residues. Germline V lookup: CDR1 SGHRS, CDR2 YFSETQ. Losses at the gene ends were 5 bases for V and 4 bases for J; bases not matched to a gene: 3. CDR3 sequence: CASRLAGAYNEQFF. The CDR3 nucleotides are TGCGCCAGCAGGCTAGCGGGAGCTTACAATGAGCAGTTCTTC.

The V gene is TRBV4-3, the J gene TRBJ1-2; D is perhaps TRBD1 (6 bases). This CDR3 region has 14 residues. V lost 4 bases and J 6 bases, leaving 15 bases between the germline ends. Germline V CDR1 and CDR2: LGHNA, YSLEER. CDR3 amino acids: CASSLLAEGDGYTF. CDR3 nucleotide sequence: TGCGCCAGCAGCCTCCTTGCAGAGGGGGATGGCTACACCTTC.

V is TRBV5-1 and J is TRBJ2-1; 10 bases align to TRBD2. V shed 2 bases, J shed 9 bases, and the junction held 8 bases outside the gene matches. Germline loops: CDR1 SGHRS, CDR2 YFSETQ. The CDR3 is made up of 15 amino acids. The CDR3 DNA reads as TGCGCCAGCAGCTTAGCACTAGCGGGACGAGGTGAGCAGTTCTTC. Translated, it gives CASSLALAGRGEQFF.

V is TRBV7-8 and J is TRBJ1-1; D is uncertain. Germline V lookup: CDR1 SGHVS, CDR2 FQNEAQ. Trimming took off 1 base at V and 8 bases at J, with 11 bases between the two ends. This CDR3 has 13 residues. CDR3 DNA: TGTGCCAGCAGCTTAGGATCAAGAGGCGAAGCTTTCTTT. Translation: CASSLGSRGEAFF.

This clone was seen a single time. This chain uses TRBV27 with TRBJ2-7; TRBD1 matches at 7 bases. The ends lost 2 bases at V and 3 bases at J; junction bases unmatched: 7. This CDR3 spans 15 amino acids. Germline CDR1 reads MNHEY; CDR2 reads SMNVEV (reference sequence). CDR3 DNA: TGTGCCAGCAGTTTACAGGGGGATTTAAACTACGAGCAGTACTTC. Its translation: CASSLQGDLNYEQYF.

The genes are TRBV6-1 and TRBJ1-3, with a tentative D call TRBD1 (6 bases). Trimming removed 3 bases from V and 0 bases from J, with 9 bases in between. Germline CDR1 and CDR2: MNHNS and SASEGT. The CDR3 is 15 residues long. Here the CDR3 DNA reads TGTGCCAGCAGTGATACAGGGCACTCTGGAAACACCATATATTTT. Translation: CASSDTGHSGNTIYF.

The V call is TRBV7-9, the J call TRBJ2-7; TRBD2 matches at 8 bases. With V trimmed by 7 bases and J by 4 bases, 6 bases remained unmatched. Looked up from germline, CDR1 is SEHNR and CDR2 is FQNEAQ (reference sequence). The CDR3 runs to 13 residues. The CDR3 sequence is CASTDRGGYEQYF. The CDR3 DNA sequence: TGTGCCAGCACAGATCGGGGGGGTTACGAGCAGTACTTC. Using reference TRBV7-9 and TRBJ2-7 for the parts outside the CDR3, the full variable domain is DTGVSQNPRHKITKRGQNVTFRCDPISEHNRLYWYRQTLGQGPEFLTYFQNEAQLEKSRLLSDRFSAERPKGSFSTLEIQRTEQGDSAMYLCASTDRGGYEQYFGPGTRLTVT.

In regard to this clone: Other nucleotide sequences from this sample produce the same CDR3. CDR3 residues: CASRTSGSNNEQFF. The CDR3 nucleotides read TGTGCCAGTAGGACTAGCGGGAGCAACAATGAGCAGTTCTTC. The rearrangement links TRBV19 to TRBJ2-1, with TRBD2 matching 12 bases. The CDR3 runs to 14 residues. CDR1 is LNHDA and CDR2 is SQIVND in the germline V gene (reference sequence). J gave up 5 bases and V 6 bases, and 2 bases lay outside the gene matches.

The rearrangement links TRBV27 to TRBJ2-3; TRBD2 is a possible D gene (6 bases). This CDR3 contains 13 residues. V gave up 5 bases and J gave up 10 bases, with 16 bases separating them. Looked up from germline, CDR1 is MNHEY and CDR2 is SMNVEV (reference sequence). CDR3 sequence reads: CASSPRESDSQYF. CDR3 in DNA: TGTGCCAGCAGTCCCCGGGAGAGCGATTCGCAGTATTTT.

The DNA of the CDR3 is TGTGCCAGCTCCCTGGACAGGGGTTATCAGCCCCAGCATTTT. It yields the protein CASSLDRGYQPQHF. The chain employs TRBV6-6 and TRBJ1-5; 9 bases are a match to TRBD1. This CDR3 comprises 14 residues. Germline V gene data show CDR1 as MNHNY and CDR2 as SVGAGI (reference sequence). V was clipped by 8 bases and J by 5 bases; unmatched bases: 7.

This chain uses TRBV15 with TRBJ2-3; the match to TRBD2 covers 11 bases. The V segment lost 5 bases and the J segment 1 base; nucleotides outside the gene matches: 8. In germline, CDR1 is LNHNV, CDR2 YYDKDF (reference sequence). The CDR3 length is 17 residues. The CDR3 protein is CATSGLAGSRGTDTQYF. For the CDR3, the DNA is TGTGCCACCAGCGGACTAGCGGGCAGTAGGGGCACAGATACGCAGTATTTT.

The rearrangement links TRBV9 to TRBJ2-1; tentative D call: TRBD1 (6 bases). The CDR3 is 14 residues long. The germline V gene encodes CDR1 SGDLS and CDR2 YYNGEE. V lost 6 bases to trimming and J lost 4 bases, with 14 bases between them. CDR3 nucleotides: TGTGCCAGCAAGGGGGAGAAAGGGTACAATGAGCAGTTCTTC. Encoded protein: CASKGEKGYNEQFF.

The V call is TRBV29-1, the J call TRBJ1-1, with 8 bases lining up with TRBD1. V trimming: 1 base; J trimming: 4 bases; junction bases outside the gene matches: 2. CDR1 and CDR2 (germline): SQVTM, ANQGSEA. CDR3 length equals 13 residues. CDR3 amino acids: CSVEVGQVTEAFF. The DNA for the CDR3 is TGCAGCGTTGAAGTGGGACAGGTCACTGAAGCTTTCTTT.

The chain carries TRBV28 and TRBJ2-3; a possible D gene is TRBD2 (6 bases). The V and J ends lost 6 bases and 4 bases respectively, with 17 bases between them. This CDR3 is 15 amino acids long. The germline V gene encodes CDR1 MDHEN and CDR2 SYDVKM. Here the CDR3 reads CASSRPGAESDTQYF. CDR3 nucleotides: TGTGCCAGCAGCCGGCCGGGAGCGGAGTCAGATACGCAGTATTTT.

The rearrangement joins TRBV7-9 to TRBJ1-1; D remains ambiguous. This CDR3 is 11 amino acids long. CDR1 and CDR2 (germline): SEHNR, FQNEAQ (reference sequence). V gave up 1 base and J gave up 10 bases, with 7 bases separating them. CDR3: CASSLEYGAFF. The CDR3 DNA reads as TGTGCCAGCAGCTTAGAATATGGAGCTTTCTTT. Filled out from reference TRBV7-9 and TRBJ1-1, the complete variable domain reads DTGVSQNPRHKITKRGQNVTFRCDPISEHNRLYWYRQTLGQGPEFLTYFQNEAQLEKSRLLSDRFSAERPKGSFSTLEIQRTEQGDSAMYLCASSLEYGAFFGQGTRLTVV.

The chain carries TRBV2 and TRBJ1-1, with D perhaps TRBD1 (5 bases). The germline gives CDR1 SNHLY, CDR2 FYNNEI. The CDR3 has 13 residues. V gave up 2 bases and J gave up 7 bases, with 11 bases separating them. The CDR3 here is CASSEPGGVEAFF. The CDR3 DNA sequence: TGTGCCAGCAGTGAACCTGGGGGGGTTGAAGCTTTCTTT.

The CDR3 loop is CASSWGRGLAGEQYF. DNA of the CDR3: TGTGCCAGCAGCTGGGGCAGGGGGCTTGCCGGGGAGCAGTACTTC. The chain uses TRBV7-2 and TRBJ2-7, with 8 bases lining up with TRBD1. The trim removed 4 bases at V and 7 bases at J, leaving 12 bases unmatched. The CDR3 is 15 residues long. The germline gives CDR1 SGHTA, CDR2 FQGNSA.

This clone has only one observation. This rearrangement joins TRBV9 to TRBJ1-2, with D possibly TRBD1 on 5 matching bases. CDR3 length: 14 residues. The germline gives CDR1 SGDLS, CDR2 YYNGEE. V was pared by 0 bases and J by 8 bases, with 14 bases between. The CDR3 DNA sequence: TGTGCCAGCAGCGTAGACGCCGGGACCAGGGGCTACACCTTC. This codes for CASSVDAGTRGYTF.

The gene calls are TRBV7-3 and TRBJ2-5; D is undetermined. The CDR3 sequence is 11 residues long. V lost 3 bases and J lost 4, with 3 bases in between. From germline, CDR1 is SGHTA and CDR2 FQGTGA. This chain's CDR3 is CASSFGETQYF. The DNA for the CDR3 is TGTGCCAGCAGCTTTGGAGAGACCCAGTACTTC.

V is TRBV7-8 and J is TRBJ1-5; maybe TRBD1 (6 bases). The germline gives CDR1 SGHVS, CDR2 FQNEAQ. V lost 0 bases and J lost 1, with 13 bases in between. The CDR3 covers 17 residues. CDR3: CASSLAGGRTSNQPQHF. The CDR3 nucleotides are TGTGCCAGCAGCTTAGCTGGGGGCAGAACGAGCAATCAGCCCCAGCATTTT. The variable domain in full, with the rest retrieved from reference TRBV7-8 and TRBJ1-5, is GAGVSQSPRYKVAKRGQDVALRCDPISGHVSLFWYQQALGQGPEFLTYFQNEAQLDKSGLPSDRFFAERPEGSVSTLKIQRTQQEDSAVYLCASSLAGGRTSNQPQHFGDGTRLSIL.

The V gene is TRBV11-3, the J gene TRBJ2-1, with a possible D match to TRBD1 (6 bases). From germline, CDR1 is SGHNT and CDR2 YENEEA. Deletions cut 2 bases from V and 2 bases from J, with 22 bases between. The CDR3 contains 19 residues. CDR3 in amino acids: CASSLTSWGQGLPYNEQFF. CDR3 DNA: TGTGCCAGCAGCTTAACCTCCTGGGGGCAAGGACTGCCCTACAATGAGCAGTTCTTC.

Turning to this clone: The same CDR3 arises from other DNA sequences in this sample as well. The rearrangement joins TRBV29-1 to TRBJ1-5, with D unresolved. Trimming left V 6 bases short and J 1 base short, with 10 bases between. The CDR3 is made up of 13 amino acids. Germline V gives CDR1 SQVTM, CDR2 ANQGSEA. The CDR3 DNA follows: TGCAGCGTGGGGTCCGGAAGCAATCAGCCCCAGCATTTT. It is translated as CSVGSGSNQPQHF.

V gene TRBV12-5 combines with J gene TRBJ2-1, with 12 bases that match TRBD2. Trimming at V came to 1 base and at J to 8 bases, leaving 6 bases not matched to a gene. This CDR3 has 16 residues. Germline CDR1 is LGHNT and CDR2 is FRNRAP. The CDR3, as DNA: TGTGCTAGTGGTTTGGGACTAGCGGGAGCGTGGGATGAGCAGTTCTTC. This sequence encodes CASGLGLAGAWDEQFF.